This T cell receptor (beta chain) was documented in a study of T-cell reconstitution after alpha-beta-depleted transplantation in children. Broader study findings: It was reported that alpha-beta T cells came from several hundred expanded graft clones (about two months after transplant). For some patients, TCRbeta diversity was high at day 60 because of recipient T cells and thymic progenitors that survived. At the one-year point after transplant, T-cell counts and TCRbeta diversity were found to come mostly from T cells that had been newly produced.

The CDR3 runs 14 residues. Per the germline V gene, CDR1 is MDHEN and CDR2 is SYDVKM. Trimming removed 1 base at V and 5 bases at J, with 11 bases between. In its sample, this clonotype was seen once. As yet, its antigen is unknown. As it was prepared, the TCRbeta library received unique molecular identifiers. Via MiXCR, TCRdb re-called the PCR reads, giving one row per CDR3 protein. The table shows approximately 230,000 distinct CDR3 sequences, with roughly a quarter occurring only once. The material sequenced was PBMCs, mostly from graft donor cells, taken 360 days after TCRalphabeta/CD19-depleted stem cell transplant. The sequence was obtained from a female patient aged 2 to 10 who had a stem cell transplant for congenital amegakaryocytic thrombocytopenia, so the T cells may come from the graft donor. J is TRBJ1-1 and V is TRBV28; maybe TRBD1 (5 bases). As DNA, the CDR3 is TGTGCCAGCAGTTTATATGCGGGGGGTACTGAAGCTTTCTTT. Translating gives CASSLYAGGTEAFF.